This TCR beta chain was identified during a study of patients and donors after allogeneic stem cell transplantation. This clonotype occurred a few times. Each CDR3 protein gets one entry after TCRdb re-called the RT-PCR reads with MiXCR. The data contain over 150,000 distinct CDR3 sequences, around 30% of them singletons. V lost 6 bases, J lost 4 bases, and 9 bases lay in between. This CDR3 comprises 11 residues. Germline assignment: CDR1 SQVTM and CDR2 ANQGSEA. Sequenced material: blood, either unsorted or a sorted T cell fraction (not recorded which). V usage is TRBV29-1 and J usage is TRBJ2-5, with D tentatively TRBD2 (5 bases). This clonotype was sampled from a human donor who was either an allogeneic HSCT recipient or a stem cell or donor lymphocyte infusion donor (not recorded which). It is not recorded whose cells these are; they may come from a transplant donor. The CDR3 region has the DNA TGCAGCGTCCGGGAAGGAGAGACCCAGTACTTC. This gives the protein CSVREGETQYF.